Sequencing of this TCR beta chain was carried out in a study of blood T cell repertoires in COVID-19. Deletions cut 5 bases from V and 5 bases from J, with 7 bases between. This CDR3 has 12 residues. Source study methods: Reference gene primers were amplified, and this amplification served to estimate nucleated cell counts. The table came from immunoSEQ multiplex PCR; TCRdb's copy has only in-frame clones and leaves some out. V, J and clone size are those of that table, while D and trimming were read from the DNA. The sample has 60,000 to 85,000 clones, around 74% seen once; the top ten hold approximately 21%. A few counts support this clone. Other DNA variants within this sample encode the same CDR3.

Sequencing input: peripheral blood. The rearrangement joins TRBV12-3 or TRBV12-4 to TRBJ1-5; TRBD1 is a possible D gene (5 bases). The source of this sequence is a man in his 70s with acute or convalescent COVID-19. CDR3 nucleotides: TGTGCCAGCAGTCCCAGGGATCAGCCCCAGCATTTT. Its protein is CASSPRDQPQHF.